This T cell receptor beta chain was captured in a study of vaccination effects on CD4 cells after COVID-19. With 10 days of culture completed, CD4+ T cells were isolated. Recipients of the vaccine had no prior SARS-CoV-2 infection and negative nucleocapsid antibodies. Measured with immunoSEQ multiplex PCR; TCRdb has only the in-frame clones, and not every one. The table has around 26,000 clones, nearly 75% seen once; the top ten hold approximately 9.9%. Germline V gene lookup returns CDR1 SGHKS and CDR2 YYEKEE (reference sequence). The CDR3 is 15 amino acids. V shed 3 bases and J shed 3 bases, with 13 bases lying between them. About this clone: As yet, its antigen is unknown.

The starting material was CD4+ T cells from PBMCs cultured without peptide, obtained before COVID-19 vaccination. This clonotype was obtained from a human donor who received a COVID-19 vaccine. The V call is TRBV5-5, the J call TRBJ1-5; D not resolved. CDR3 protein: CASSWTWGSNQPQHF. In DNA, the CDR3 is TGTGCCAGCAGCTGGACTTGGGGATCCAATCAGCCCCAGCATTTT. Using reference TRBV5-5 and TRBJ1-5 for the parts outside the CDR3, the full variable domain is DAGVTQSPTHLIKTRGQQVTLRCSPISGHKSVSWYQQVLGQGPQFIFQYYEKEERGRGNFPDRFSARQFPNYSSELNVNALLLGDSALYLCASSWTWGSNQPQHFGDGTRLSIL.